The rows below give T cell receptor beta chains drawn from one sample of a study of long-term antiretroviral therapy in people with HIV. Clones were read by immunoSEQ multiplex PCR, and TCRdb kept only the in-frame ones, dropping some. The profile shows tens of thousands of clones, around 90% of them singletons. The sequences come from unsorted PBMCs, collected 1.1 years after starting antiretroviral therapy. All receptors come from a man between 18 and 35 years old with HIV. The CDR3 runs from the conserved cysteine through the conserved F or W. Fields, in order: J gene, clone size, D gene, V gene, CDR3 protein, CDR3 DNA. The D gene is left open where the match is weak. Clone size is stated in some rows and not others, as once, few, many or a class when expanded.

TRBJ1-5,-,-,TRBV27,CASSLSVGSYQPQHF,TGTGCCAGCAGTCTGTCCGTAGGCAGCTATCAGCCCCAGCATTTT
TRBJ2-3,-,-,TRBV27,CASGRRGADTQYF,TGTGCCAGCGGACGACGGGGCGCAGATACGCAGTATTTT
TRBJ2-7,-,TRBD1,TRBV4-1,CASSQAIIRTGYEQYF,TGCGCCAGCAGCCAGGCGATAATCAGGACAGGCTACGAGCAGTACTTC
TRBJ1-1,medium-sized,-,TRBV6-5,CASSYDTTGTTEAFF,TGTGCCAGCAGTTACGATACAACAGGGACCACTGAAGCTTTCTTT
TRBJ2-3,-,TRBD2,TRBV19,CASSISLAGGTDTQYF,TGTGCCAGTAGTATCAGTCTAGCGGGAGGCACAGATACGCAGTATTTT
TRBJ2-5,-,-,TRBV11-2,CASSLGETQYF,TGTGCCAGCAGCTTAGGGGAGACCCAGTACTTC
TRBJ2-5,-,-,TRBV25-1,CASSDHGAGQETQYF,TGTGCCAGCAGTGACCACGGGGCAGGACAAGAGACCCAGTACTTC
TRBJ2-3,-,-,TRBV5-1,CASSRDSQDTQYF,TGCGCCAGCAGCCGGGACTCCCAGGATACGCAGTATTTT
TRBJ2-1,-,TRBD1,TRBV19,CASSPDRRPYNEQFF,TGTGCCAGTAGCCCGGACAGGAGGCCCTACAATGAGCAGTTCTTC
TRBJ1-1,-,-,TRBV7-8,CASSFWGTEAFF,TGTGCCAGCAGCTTTTGGGGAACTGAAGCTTTCTTT
TRBJ2-7,-,-,TRBV4-1,CASSQEGGYYEQYF,TGCGCCAGCAGCCAAGAAGGGGGTTACTACGAGCAGTACTTC
TRBJ2-2,-,-,TRBV5-4,CASTLGGAGELFF,TGTGCCAGCACCCTCGGGGGTGCCGGGGAGCTGTTTTTT
TRBJ2-2,-,TRBD2,TRBV9,CASRGSGRPTNTGELFF,TGTGCCAGCAGGGGTAGCGGGAGGCCGACGAACACCGGGGAGCTGTTTTTT
TRBJ2-3,-,-,TRBV28,CASSLRADRGDTQYF,TGTGCCAGCAGTTTACGGGCGGATCGAGGAGATACGCAGTATTTT
TRBJ1-4,-,-,TRBV28,CASSPPAGNNEKLFF,TGTGCCAGCAGTCCCCCTGCTGGGAATAATGAAAAACTGTTTTTT
TRBJ1-6,-,-,TRBV10-3,CAISESILDSTTLHF,TGTGCCATCAGTGAGTCGATCTTGGACAGTACCACCCTCCACTTT
TRBJ2-7,-,TRBD2,TRBV10-3,CAISDRLAGENYEQYF,TGTGCCATCAGTGACCGACTAGCGGGGGAAAACTACGAGCAGTACTTC
TRBJ2-7,-,-,TRBV27,CASSLLGPGNYYEQYF,TGTGCCAGCAGTTTATTAGGTCCGGGGAATTACTACGAGCAGTACTTC
TRBJ1-2,-,TRBD1,TRBV29-1,CSVVRRQGGDGYTF,TGCAGCGTTGTCCGGAGGCAGGGGGGGGATGGCTACACCTTC
TRBJ1-1,-,-,TRBV19,CASMWEGQLNTEAFF,TGTGCCAGTATGTGGGAGGGGCAGCTAAACACTGAAGCTTTCTTT
TRBJ2-4,-,TRBD2,TRBV28,CASRPTGGSAKNIQYF,TGTGCCAGCAGACCTACCGGGGGGTCAGCCAAAAACATTCAGTACTTC
TRBJ2-7,-,TRBD1,TRBV7-9,CASSLTQGLEQYF,TGTGCCAGCAGCTTAACACAGGGGCTCGAGCAGTACTTC
TRBJ2-7,-,-,TRBV27,CASSWDGNSYEQYF,TGTGCCAGCAGTTGGGACGGAAACTCCTACGAGCAGTACTTC
TRBJ2-2,-,TRBD2,TRBV7-2,CASSLASTSGTGELFF,TGTGCCAGCAGCTTAGCTTCGACTAGCGGAACCGGGGAGCTGTTTTTT
TRBJ2-7,-,-,TRBV6-1,CASSDRLTYEQYF,TGTGCCAGCAGTGATCGACTGACCTACGAGCAGTACTTC
TRBJ1-2,-,TRBD1,TRBV13,CASSEITGDGYGYTF,TGTGCCAGCAGCGAAATCACAGGGGATGGATATGGCTACACCTTC
TRBJ2-1,-,TRBD2,TRBV10-3,CAIRGSGGAAMGSYNEQFF,TGTGCCATCAGAGGTAGCGGGGGGGCTGCCATGGGTTCCTACAATGAGCAGTTCTTC
TRBJ2-7,-,TRBD1,TRBV5-1,CASSFGQGLYF,TGCGCCAGCAGCTTTGGACAGGGGTTGTACTTC
TRBJ2-1,-,TRBD2,TRBV4-2,CASSRGTSGENSYNEQFF,TGTGCCAGCAGCCGAGGGACTAGCGGGGAGAATTCCTACAATGAGCAGTTCTTC
TRBJ2-3,few,-,TRBV28,CASIRGDTQYF,TGTGCCAGCATCCGTGGAGATACGCAGTATTTT
TRBJ1-1,-,TRBD1,TRBV7-9,CASSRTGLEAFF,TGTGCCAGCAGCCGGACAGGTCTAGAAGCTTTCTTT
TRBJ2-7,-,TRBD1,TRBV9,CASSGRDRGPYEQYF,TGTGCCAGCAGCGGCCGGGACAGGGGACCTTACGAGCAGTACTTC
TRBJ2-7,-,TRBD1,TRBV30,CAWTGGYEQYF,TGTGCCTGGACAGGGGGCTACGAGCAGTACTTC
TRBJ2-5,-,-,TRBV10-3,CAISVDYGRETQYF,TGTGCCATCAGTGTGGACTATGGGCGAGAGACCCAGTACTTC
TRBJ2-5,-,-,TRBV30,CAWGGERETQYF,TGTGCCTGGGGGGGAGAGCGAGAGACCCAGTACTTC
TRBJ2-3,once,-,TRBV25-1,CASSEGDTQYF,TGTGCCAGCAGTGAGGGGGATACGCAGTATTTT
TRBJ1-2,-,-,TRBV27,CATLGLRDNYGYTF,TGTGCCACCCTAGGGTTGAGGGATAACTATGGCTACACCTTC
TRBJ2-1,-,-,TRBV27,CASRVPLGLPGYNEQFF,TGTGCCAGCAGAGTCCCCCTCGGGCTGCCAGGCTACAATGAGCAGTTCTTC
TRBJ2-7,-,-,TRBV9,CASSLRTAGIHEQYF,TGTGCCAGCAGCTTGAGAACCGCAGGGATCCACGAGCAGTACTTC
TRBJ1-4,-,TRBD1,TRBV5-1,CASSPEGQINEKLFF,TGCGCCAGCAGCCCGGAGGGACAGATAAATGAAAAACTGTTTTTT
TRBJ2-7,once,TRBD1,TRBV6-6,CASKFGTGSYEQYF,TGTGCCAGCAAATTCGGGACAGGGTCTTACGAGCAGTACTTC
TRBJ1-1,-,-,TRBV25-1,CASALGNTEAFF,TGTGCCAGTGCTTTGGGGAACACTGAAGCTTTCTTT
TRBJ2-3,-,TRBD2,TRBV2,CASSPGLAGGANTQYF,TGTGCCAGCAGTCCGGGACTAGCGGGGGGGGCAAATACGCAGTATTTT
TRBJ2-7,-,TRBD1,TRBV10-3,CAISGTGGNYEQYF,TGTGCCATCAGCGGGACAGGGGGAAACTACGAGCAGTACTTC
TRBJ2-1,-,TRBD2,TRBV5-6,CASSPQAGPRVDEQFF,TGTGCCAGCAGCCCCCAAGCGGGACCCCGGGTTGATGAGCAGTTCTTC
TRBJ1-4,-,-,TRBV9,CASSPGGDCEKLFF,TGTGCCAGCAGCCCTGGGGGGGATTGTGAAAAACTGTTTTTT